This entry lists 31 T cell receptor beta chains sequenced from one sample in a study of blood T cell repertoires in COVID-19 (TCRdb year 2020). Preparation of the library involved the immunoSEQ multiplex PCR assay. TCRdb mirrors the immuneACCESS table, restricted to in-frame sequences. Some clones are absent from its copies; in checked studies, under half trace to an unresolved V gene, and the reason for the others is unknown. In all, the sample holds roughly 110,000 clones, and approximately 83% of those were seen once. Of the sample, roughly 0.89% is held by the ten largest clones. Input material: peripheral blood. The receptors stem from a woman aged 65 to 85 with acute or convalescent COVID-19.

V is TRBV7-2 and J is TRBJ2-1; a possible D gene is TRBD2 (6 bases). Germline CDR1 and CDR2: SGHTA and FQGNSA. Trimming left V 1 base short and J 12 bases short, with 13 bases between. The CDR3 extends over 13 amino acids. The CDR3 spells CASSLDRWRVQFF. The CDR3 DNA is TGTGCCAGCAGCTTAGATAGGTGGAGGGTGCAGTTCTTC.

V usage is TRBV9 and J usage is TRBJ1-1, with 8 bases matching TRBD1. This CDR3 spans 14 amino acids. The V gene's germline CDR1 is SGDLS and CDR2 YYNGEE. V shed 2 bases and J 4 bases; nucleotides not matched to a gene: 4. This CDR3 reads CASSVTTGGTEAFF. The CDR3 coding sequence is TGTGCCAGCAGCGTCACAACAGGGGGCACTGAAGCTTTCTTT.

V and J are TRBV6-5 and TRBJ1-1, with D unresolved. From germline, CDR1 is MNHEY and CDR2 SVGAGI. V lost 5 bases to trimming and J lost 8 bases, with 18 bases between them. The CDR3 loop spans 14 amino acids. CDR3 protein: CASSPLGRATEAFF. DNA for the CDR3: TGTGCCAGCAGTCCCCTCGGGAGGGCCACCGAAGCTTTCTTT.

The chain employs TRBV3-1 (or the pseudogene TRBV3-2) and TRBJ2-1; 15 bases fit TRBD2. Trimming took 3 bases from V and 6 from J; bases not matched to a gene: 6. The CDR3 is 17 residues long. Germline V gene lookup returns CDR1 LGHDT and CDR2 YNNKEL (reference sequence). This CDR3 is CASSHHGTSGRINEQFF. The CDR3 DNA reads TGTGCCAGCAGCCACCATGGGACTAGCGGGAGGATCAATGAGCAGTTCTTC.

A single count supports this clone. V is TRBV11-2 and J is TRBJ2-7; 9 nucleotides match TRBD1. Germline lookup yields CDR1 SGHAT and CDR2 FQNNGV. Losses at the gene ends were 0 bases for V and 5 bases for J; bases not matched to a gene: 11. The CDR3 consists of 17 residues. The CDR3 here is CASSLEVFPGQGDEQYF. The DNA of the CDR3 is TGTGCCAGCAGCTTAGAAGTCTTTCCGGGACAGGGTGACGAGCAGTACTTC.

V gene TRBV5-4 combines with J gene TRBJ1-1, with D possibly being TRBD1 (5 bases). CDR1 SGHNT and CDR2 YYREEE come from the germline V gene (reference sequence). V lost 0 bases, J lost 5 bases, and 11 bases lay in between. The CDR3 runs 14 residues. The CDR3, as DNA: TGTGCCAGCAGCTTGGTCGGGGGTGGGACTGAAGCTTTCTTT. It specifies CASSLVGGGTEAFF.

This chain joins TRBV7-8 and TRBJ2-5; 7 bases are a match to TRBD1. The trim removed 3 bases at V and 4 bases at J, leaving 11 bases unmatched. In germline, CDR1 is SGHVS, CDR2 FQNEAQ. The CDR3 has 16 amino acids. The CDR3 sequence is CASSFREQGRRETQYF. CDR3 DNA sequence: TGTGCCAGCAGCTTCCGCGAACAGGGGCGGCGAGAGACCCAGTACTTC.

The chain is built from TRBV4-1 and TRBJ1-5; D call uncertain. CDR1 MGHRA and CDR2 YSYEKL come from the germline V gene. The CDR3 sequence is 15 residues long. Trimming shortened V by 0 bases and J by 5 bases, and 11 bases separated the two germline ends. The CDR3 bases are TGCGCCAGCAGCCAAGATGGAGCGAAGGATCAGCCCCAGCATTTT. Translating it yields CASSQDGAKDQPQHF.

This rearrangement joins TRBV5-6 to TRBJ1-5, with D possibly being TRBD1 (6 bases). The V gene's germline CDR1 is SGHDT and CDR2 YYEEEE. The CDR3 is 13 residues long. The V end was cut by 4 bases, the J end by 7 bases, with 12 bases between. For the CDR3, the DNA is TGTGCCAGCAGCGACACAGGGTCACAGCCCCAGCATTTT. This translates into CASSDTGSQPQHF.

V is TRBV18 and J is TRBJ2-3, with D possibly being TRBD2 (6 bases). V was pared by 1 base and J by 1 base, with 6 bases between. The CDR3 covers 14 residues. Germline CDR1 and CDR2: KGHSH and LQKENI. The CDR3 nucleotides read TGTGCCAGCTCACCACGGGGGGGCACAGATACGCAGTATTTT. It encodes CASSPRGGTDTQYF.

The chain is built from TRBV19 and TRBJ1-6, with 7 positions matching TRBD1. V trimming: 5 bases; J trimming: 9 bases; junction bases outside the gene matches: 7. The CDR3 is 14 residues long. The V gene's germline CDR1 is LNHDA and CDR2 SQIVND (reference sequence). The CDR3 DNA follows: TGTGCCAGTAGTCGACAGGGTGCTGGTTCACCCCTCCACTTT. It specifies CASSRQGAGSPLHF.

This rearrangement joins TRBV29-1 to TRBJ2-2; no reliable D call. Per germline, CDR1 SQVTM and CDR2 ANQGSEA. The CDR3 has 13 amino acids. V was trimmed by 2 bases and J by 5 bases, leaving 9 bases between them. The CDR3 spells CSVERTATGELFF. The CDR3 DNA follows: TGCAGCGTTGAACGAACAGCAACCGGGGAGCTGTTTTTT.

This chain joins TRBV29-1 and TRBJ2-6; a weak D match, TRBD2 (6 bases). Germline V gives CDR1 SQVTM, CDR2 ANQGSEA. Trimming stripped 3 bases from V and 2 bases from J, with 11 bases between. The CDR3 has 15 residues. CDR3 DNA sequence: TGCAGCGTTGACCTGGGGGGAACTGGGGCCAACGTCCTGACTTTC. It translates to CSVDLGGTGANVLTF.

J is TRBJ2-1 and V is TRBV5-1; 7 nucleotides match TRBD1. With V trimmed by 4 bases and J by 9 bases, 7 bases remained unmatched. The CDR3 contains 13 residues. Germline CDR1 reads SGHRS; CDR2 reads YFSETQ. CDR3 sequence reads: CASSHGQDGEQFF. CDR3 nucleotides: TGCGCCAGCAGCCACGGACAGGATGGTGAGCAGTTCTTC.

V and J are TRBV27 and TRBJ1-1; 10 bases map to TRBD1. The CDR3 has 15 residues. V was clipped by 1 base and J by 3 bases; unmatched bases: 2. CDR1 is MNHEY and CDR2 is SMNVEV in the germline V gene (reference sequence). The CDR3 reads CASSLFGTGDTEAFF. DNA for the CDR3: TGTGCCAGCAGTTTATTCGGGACAGGGGACACTGAAGCTTTCTTT.

V gene TRBV2 combines with J gene TRBJ1-4; D possibly corresponds to TRBD1 (6 bases). V was pared by 6 bases and J by 8 bases, with 16 bases between. CDR3 length: 14 residues. Per germline, CDR1 SNHLY and CDR2 FYNNEI. DNA of the CDR3: TGTGCCAGCAGCCCCGGGTGGGGGCACGAAAAACTGTTTTTT. As protein: CASSPGWGHEKLFF.

This rearrangement joins TRBV30 to TRBJ2-7; a weak D match, TRBD2 (7 bases). This CDR3 has 13 residues. Germline V gives CDR1 GTSNPN, CDR2 SVGIG (reference sequence). The V and J ends lost 3 bases and 7 bases respectively, with 16 bases between them. The DNA of the CDR3 is TGTGCCTGGAGATCTAAGGGGGGGTGGGAGCAGTACTTC. Its translation: CAWRSKGGWEQYF.

The chain joins TRBV2 to TRBJ1-1, with unresolved D. V lost 7 bases and J lost 0, with 15 bases in between. There are 15 residues in the CDR3. Looked up from germline, CDR1 is SNHLY and CDR2 is FYNNEI. DNA for the CDR3: TGTGCCAGCACCCCCCGGTGGGCAATGAACACTGAAGCTTTCTTT. This gives the protein CASTPRWAMNTEAFF.

This chain connects TRBV20-1 to TRBJ2-1; 8 positions agree with TRBD2. The length of the CDR3 is 13 residues. J was trimmed by 7 bases and V by 3 bases; bases with no gene match: 5. In germline, CDR1 is DFQATT, CDR2 SNEGSKA (reference sequence). The CDR3 DNA sequence: TGCAGTGCTAGTTTCGGGACTAGTAATGAGCAGTTCTTC. This codes for CSASFGTSNEQFF.

Notes on this clone: This CDR3 is also generated by other DNA sequences in the sample. The rearrangement links TRBV5-1 to TRBJ2-5; the match to TRBD1 covers 8 bases. The CDR3 is made up of 14 amino acids. Germline lookup yields CDR1 SGHRS and CDR2 YFSETQ. V was clipped by 4 bases and J by 2 bases; unmatched bases: 4. The CDR3 region has the DNA TGCGCCAGCAGCCCACGGACAGGGCAAGAGACCCAGTACTTC. Protein product: CASSPRTGQETQYF. Based on the CDR3 plus reference TRBV5-1 and TRBJ2-5, the full variable domain is KAGVTQTPRYLIKTRGQQVTLSCSPISGHRSVSWYQQTPGQGLQFLFEYFSETQRNKGNFPGRFSGRQFSNSRSEMNVSTLELGDSALYLCASSPRTGQETQYFGPGTRLLVL.

J is TRBJ1-1 and V is TRBV5-4; D might be TRBD1 (6 bases). The CDR3 is 16 residues long. CDR1 is SGHNT and CDR2 is YYREEE in the germline V gene (reference sequence). Deletions cut 4 bases from V and 5 bases from J, with 21 bases between. The CDR3 protein is CASSAQQGAGLTEAFF. The CDR3 nucleotides are TGTGCCAGCAGCGCGCAACAGGGAGCCGGGCTGACTGAAGCTTTCTTT. Supplemented by reference TRBV5-4 and TRBJ1-1, the full variable domain reads ETGVTQSPTHLIKTRGQQVTLRCSSQSGHNTVSWYQQALGQGPQFIFQYYREEENGRGNFPPRFSGLQFPNYSSELNVNALELDDSALYLCASSAQQGAGLTEAFFGQGTRLTVV.

CDR3 residues: CASSQKTGYGEQYF. The DNA for the CDR3 is TGCGCCAGCAGTCAAAAAACAGGGTATGGCGAGCAGTACTTC. V is TRBV23-1 and J is TRBJ2-7, with a possible D match to TRBD1 (6 bases). TRBV23-1 is recorded as an ORF, its role being uncertain. The CDR3 runs 14 residues. Trimming cost V 2 bases and J 6 bases, with 14 bases left between them.

The chain carries TRBV19 and TRBJ2-3; D might be TRBD2 (5 bases). CDR3 size: 13 residues. Germline V gene lookup returns CDR1 LNHDA and CDR2 SQIVND (reference sequence). Between the trimmed V and J ends, which lost 5 bases and 6 bases, there was a span of 12 bases. CDR3 protein: CASSQNTRDTQYF. The DNA of the CDR3 is TGTGCCAGTAGTCAAAACACTAGGGATACGCAGTATTTT.

In this sample, this clone turned up a few times. V is TRBV5-8 and J is TRBJ1-2; D perhaps matches TRBD1 (6 bases). The germline V and J ends were trimmed by 3 bases and 8 bases, with 14 bases remaining between them. CDR3 length equals 13 residues. Per germline, CDR1 SGHTS and CDR2 YDEGEE. In nucleotides, the CDR3 is TGTGCCAGCAGCTGGAGGGGGGGAGACGGCTACACCTTC. Its protein is CASSWRGGDGYTF.

This chain connects TRBV6-1 to TRBJ1-1, with D possibly matching TRBD1 (6 bases). CDR3 size: 14 residues. The germline CDR1 and CDR2 sequences are MNHNS and SASEGT. V lost 3 bases and J lost 0, with 8 bases in between. The CDR3 DNA sequence: TGTGCCAGCAGTGACAGGGACATGAACACTGAAGCTTTCTTT. Residues: CASSDRDMNTEAFF.

This clone occurred once. The V call is TRBV4-2, the J call TRBJ2-1, with 8 bases matching TRBD2. There are 13 residues in the CDR3. Germline CDR1 reads LGHNA; CDR2 reads YNFKEQ. The ends lost 0 bases at V and 15 bases at J; junction bases unmatched: 7. This CDR3 reads CASSQDLRGGTFF. CDR3 bases: TGTGCCAGCAGCCAAGATCTCCGGGGGGGCACGTTCTTC.

The chain uses TRBV30 and TRBJ2-3; D is perhaps TRBD2 (5 bases). Trimming took off 0 bases at V and 4 bases at J, with 5 bases between the two ends. This CDR3 contains 12 residues. Germline CDR1 GTSNPN, CDR2 SVGIG (reference sequence). The CDR3 reads CAWSVGADTQYF. CDR3 coding DNA: TGTGCCTGGAGTGTGGGAGCAGATACGCAGTATTTT.

The rearrangement links TRBV3-1 (or the pseudogene TRBV3-2) to TRBJ2-7; 8 bases fit TRBD1. Per germline, CDR1 LGHDT and CDR2 YNNKEL (reference sequence). This CDR3 contains 15 residues. V shed 3 bases, J shed 4 bases, and the junction held 8 bases outside the gene matches. The CDR3 nucleotides are TGTGCCAGCAGCCAGGAAGCACAGGGGGATTACGAGCAGTACTTC. Its translation: CASSQEAQGDYEQYF.

This sequence joins TRBV5-8 and TRBJ1-1; possible D gene TRBD1, 5 bases. The CDR3 has 11 residues. V lost 4 bases to trimming and J lost 8 bases, with 9 bases between them. Germline values: CDR1 SGHTS, CDR2 YDEGEE. The CDR3 sequence is CASSPGQEAFF. The CDR3 DNA sequence: TGTGCCAGCAGCCCCGGACAAGAAGCTTTCTTT. Complete variable domain (other parts from reference TRBV5-8 and TRBJ1-1): EAGVTQSPTHLIKTRGQQATLRCSPISGHTSVYWYQQALGLGLQFLLWYDEGEERNRGNFPPRFSGRQFPNYSSELNVNALELEDSALYLCASSPGQEAFFGQGTRLTVV.

The chain combines TRBV15 with TRBJ2-1, with 8 bases matching TRBD2. Germline trimming cut 3 bases from V and 3 bases from J; bases unmatched to any gene: 4. In germline, CDR1 is LNHNV, CDR2 YYDKDF (reference sequence). The length of the CDR3 is 15 residues. The CDR3 DNA reads as TGTGCCACCAGCAGCCTAGCGGGCGGCTACAATGAGCAGTTCTTC. It encodes CATSSLAGGYNEQFF.

The chain has TRBV14 and TRBJ2-2; D gene uncertain. With 1 base removed from V and 7 bases from J, the gap between germline ends came to 13 bases. The CDR3 contains 15 residues. The V gene's germline CDR1 is SGHDN and CDR2 FVKESK. The CDR3 region is CASSQARPLGGELFF. CDR3 DNA sequence: TGTGCCAGCAGCCAAGCCCGGCCTCTAGGCGGGGAGCTGTTTTTT.